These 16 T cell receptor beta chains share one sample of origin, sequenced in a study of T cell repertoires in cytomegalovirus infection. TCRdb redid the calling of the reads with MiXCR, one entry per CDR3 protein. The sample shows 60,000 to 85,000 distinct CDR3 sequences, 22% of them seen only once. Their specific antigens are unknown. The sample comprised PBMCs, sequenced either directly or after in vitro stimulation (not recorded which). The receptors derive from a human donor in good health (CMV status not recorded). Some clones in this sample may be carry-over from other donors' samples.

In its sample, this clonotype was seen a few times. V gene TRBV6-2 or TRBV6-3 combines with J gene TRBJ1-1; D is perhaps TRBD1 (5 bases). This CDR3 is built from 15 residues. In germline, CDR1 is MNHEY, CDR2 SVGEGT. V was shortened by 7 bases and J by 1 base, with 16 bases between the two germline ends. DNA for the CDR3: TGTGCCAGCACCGCTTTTGGGCAGGGGAACACTGAAGCTTTCTTT. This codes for CASTAFGQGNTEAFF.

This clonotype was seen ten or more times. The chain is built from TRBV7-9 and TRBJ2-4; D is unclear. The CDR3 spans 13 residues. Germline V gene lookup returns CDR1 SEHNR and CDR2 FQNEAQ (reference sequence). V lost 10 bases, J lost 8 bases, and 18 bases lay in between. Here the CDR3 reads CAIPGPHGDIQYF. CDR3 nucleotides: TGTGCCATCCCCGGCCCCCATGGGGACATTCAGTACTTC.

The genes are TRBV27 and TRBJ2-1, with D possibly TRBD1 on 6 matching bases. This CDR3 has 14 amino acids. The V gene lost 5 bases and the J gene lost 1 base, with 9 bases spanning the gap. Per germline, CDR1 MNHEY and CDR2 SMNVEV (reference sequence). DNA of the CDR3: TGTGCCAGCAGTATAGGGGGATCCTACAATGAGCAGTTCTTC. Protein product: CASSIGGSYNEQFF.

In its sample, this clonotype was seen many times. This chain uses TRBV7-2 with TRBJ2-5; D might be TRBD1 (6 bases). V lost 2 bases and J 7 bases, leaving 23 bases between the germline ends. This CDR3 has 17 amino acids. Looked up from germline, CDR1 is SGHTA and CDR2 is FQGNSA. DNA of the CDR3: TGTGCCAGCAGCTTACTACAGGGTTTCCGTATTGAGGGGACCCAGTACTTC. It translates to CASSLLQGFRIEGTQYF. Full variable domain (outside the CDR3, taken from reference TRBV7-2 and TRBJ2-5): GAGVSQSPSNKVTEKGKDVELRCDPISGHTALYWYRQSLGQGLEFLIYFQGNSAPDKSGLPSDRFSAERTGGSVSTLTIQRTQQEDSAVYLCASSLLQGFRIEGTQYFGPGTRLLVL.

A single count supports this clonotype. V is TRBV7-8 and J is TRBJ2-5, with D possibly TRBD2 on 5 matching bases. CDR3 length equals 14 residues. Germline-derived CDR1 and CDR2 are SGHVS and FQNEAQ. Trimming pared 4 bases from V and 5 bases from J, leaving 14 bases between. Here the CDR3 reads CASSSSWRAETQYF. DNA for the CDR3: TGTGCCAGCAGCTCTAGCTGGCGGGCGGAGACCCAGTACTTC.

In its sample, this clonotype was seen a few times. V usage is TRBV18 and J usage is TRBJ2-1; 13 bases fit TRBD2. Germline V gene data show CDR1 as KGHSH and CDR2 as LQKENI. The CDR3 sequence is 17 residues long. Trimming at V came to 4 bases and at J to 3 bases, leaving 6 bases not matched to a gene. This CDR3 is CASSRTLAGGGYNEQFF. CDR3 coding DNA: TGTGCCAGCTCACGGACACTAGCGGGAGGGGGCTACAATGAGCAGTTCTTC.

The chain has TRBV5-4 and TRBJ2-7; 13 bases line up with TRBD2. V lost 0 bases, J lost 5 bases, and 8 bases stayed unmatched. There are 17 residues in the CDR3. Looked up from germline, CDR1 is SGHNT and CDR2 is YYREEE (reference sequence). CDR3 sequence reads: CASSLVTSGRGKHEQYF. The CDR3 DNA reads TGTGCCAGCAGCTTGGTAACTAGCGGGAGGGGAAAGCACGAGCAGTACTTC.

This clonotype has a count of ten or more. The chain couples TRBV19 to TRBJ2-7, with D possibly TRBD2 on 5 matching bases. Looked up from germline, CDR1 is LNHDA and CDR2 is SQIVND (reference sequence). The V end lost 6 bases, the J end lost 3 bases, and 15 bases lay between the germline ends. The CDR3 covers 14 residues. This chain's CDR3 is CASRNGGSFYEQYF. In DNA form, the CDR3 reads TGTGCCAGTAGGAACGGAGGTAGCTTCTACGAGCAGTACTTC.

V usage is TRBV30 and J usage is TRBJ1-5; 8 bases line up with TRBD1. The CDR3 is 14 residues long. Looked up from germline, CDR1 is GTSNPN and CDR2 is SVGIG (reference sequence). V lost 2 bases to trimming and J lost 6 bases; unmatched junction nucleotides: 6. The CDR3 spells CAWSPGQGGQPQHF. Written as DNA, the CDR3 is TGTGCCTGGAGTCCAGGACAGGGCGGTCAGCCCCAGCATTTT.

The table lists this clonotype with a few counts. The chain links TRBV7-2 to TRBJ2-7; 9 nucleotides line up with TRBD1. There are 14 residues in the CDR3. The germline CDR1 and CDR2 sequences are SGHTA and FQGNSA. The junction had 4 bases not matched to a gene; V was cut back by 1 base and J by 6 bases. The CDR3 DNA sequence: TGTGCCAGCAGCTTAGGGGGACAGGGCACCGAGCAGTACTTC. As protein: CASSLGGQGTEQYF.

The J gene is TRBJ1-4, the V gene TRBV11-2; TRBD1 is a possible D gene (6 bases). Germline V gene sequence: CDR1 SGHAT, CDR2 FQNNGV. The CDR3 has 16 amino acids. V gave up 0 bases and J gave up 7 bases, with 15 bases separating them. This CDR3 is CASSLDVWGLGEKLFF. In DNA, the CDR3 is TGTGCCAGCAGCTTAGATGTATGGGGGCTGGGTGAAAAACTGTTTTTT. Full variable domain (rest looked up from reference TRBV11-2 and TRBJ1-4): EAGVAQSPRYKIIEKRQSVAFWCNPISGHATLYWYQQILGQGPKLLIQFQNNGVVDDSQLPKDRFSAERLKGVDSTLKIQPAKLEDSAVYLCASSLDVWGLGEKLFFGSGTQLSVL.

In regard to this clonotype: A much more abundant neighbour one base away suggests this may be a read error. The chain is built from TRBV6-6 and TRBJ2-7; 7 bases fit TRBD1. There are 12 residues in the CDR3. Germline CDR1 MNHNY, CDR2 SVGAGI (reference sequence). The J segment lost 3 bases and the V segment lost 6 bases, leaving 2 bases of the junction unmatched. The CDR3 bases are TGTGCCAGCAGCGGGGACAGCTACGAGCAGTACTTC. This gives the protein CASSGDSYEQYF.

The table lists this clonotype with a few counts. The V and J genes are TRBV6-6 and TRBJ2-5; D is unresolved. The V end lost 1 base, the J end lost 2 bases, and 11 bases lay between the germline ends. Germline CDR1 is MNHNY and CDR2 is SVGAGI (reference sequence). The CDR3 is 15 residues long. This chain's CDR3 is CASSYFGGAQETQYF. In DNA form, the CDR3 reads TGTGCCAGCAGTTACTTTGGTGGCGCACAAGAGACCCAGTACTTC.

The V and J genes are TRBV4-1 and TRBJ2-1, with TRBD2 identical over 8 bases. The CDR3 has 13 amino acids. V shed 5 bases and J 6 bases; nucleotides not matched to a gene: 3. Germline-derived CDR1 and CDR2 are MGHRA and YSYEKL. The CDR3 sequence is CASSFGLANEQFF. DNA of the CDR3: TGCGCCAGCAGCTTCGGACTAGCCAATGAGCAGTTCTTC.

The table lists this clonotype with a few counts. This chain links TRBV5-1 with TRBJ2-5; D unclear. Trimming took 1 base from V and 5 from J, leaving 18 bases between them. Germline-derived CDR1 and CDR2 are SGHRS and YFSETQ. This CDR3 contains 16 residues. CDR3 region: CASSLLPPEGLETQYF. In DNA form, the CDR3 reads TGCGCCAGCAGCTTGTTACCCCCGGAAGGCTTGGAGACCCAGTACTTC.

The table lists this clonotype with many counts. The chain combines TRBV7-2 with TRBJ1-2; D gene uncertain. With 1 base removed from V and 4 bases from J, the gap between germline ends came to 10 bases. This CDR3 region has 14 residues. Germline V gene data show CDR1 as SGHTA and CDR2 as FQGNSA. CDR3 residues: CASSLGSGGYGYTF. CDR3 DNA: TGTGCCAGCAGCTTAGGGTCGGGTGGCTATGGCTACACCTTC.